Below are 8 T cell receptor beta chains sequenced from a single sample in a study of long-term antiretroviral therapy in people with HIV. The run of the v3.0 immunoSEQ assay was at survey level. The method was immunoSEQ multiplex PCR; TCRdb's version includes in-frame clones alone and lacks a portion of them. The sample includes approximately 24,000 clones, 60% to 85% of them seen just once. The material was unsorted PBMCs, obtained 2.1 years after starting antiretroviral therapy. The receptors were gathered from a man aged 25-45 years with HIV.

The chain carries TRBV11-2 and TRBJ2-1; TRBD2 is a possible D gene (5 bases). The CDR3 contains 14 residues. CDR1 SGHAT and CDR2 FQNNGV come from the germline V gene. V was clipped by 3 bases and J by 4 bases, with 10 bases between them. The CDR3 nucleotides are TGTGCCAGCAGCTTGGAGTCGGGGTACAATGAGCAGTTCTTC. Amino acids: CASSLESGYNEQFF. Together with reference TRBV11-2 and TRBJ2-1, the CDR3 gives the full variable domain: EAGVAQSPRYKIIEKRQSVAFWCNPISGHATLYWYQQILGQGPKLLIQFQNNGVVDDSQLPKDRFSAERLKGVDSTLKIQPAKLEDSAVYLCASSLESGYNEQFFGPGTRLTVL.

This clone was observed a handful of times. Here the CDR3 reads CASSPGQGSNEQYF. CDR3 DNA sequence: TGTGCCAGCAGCCCCGGACAGGGAAGTAACGAGCAGTACTTC. V gene TRBV11-2 combines with J gene TRBJ2-7; 8 nucleotides agree with TRBD1. The CDR3 spans 14 residues. J gave up 5 bases and V 5 bases, and 8 bases lay outside the gene matches. Germline-derived CDR1 and CDR2 are SGHAT and FQNNGV. Supplemented by reference TRBV11-2 and TRBJ2-7, the full variable domain reads EAGVAQSPRYKIIEKRQSVAFWCNPISGHATLYWYQQILGQGPKLLIQFQNNGVVDDSQLPKDRFSAERLKGVDSTLKIQPAKLEDSAVYLCASSPGQGSNEQYFGPGTRLTVT.

The chain uses TRBV11-2 and TRBJ2-2; unclear D gene. CDR1 and CDR2 (germline): SGHAT, FQNNGV. The V gene lost 6 bases and the J gene lost 7 bases, with 3 bases spanning the gap. The CDR3 runs 10 residues. This chain's CDR3 is CASRSGELFF. As DNA, the CDR3 is TGTGCCAGCAGAAGCGGGGAGCTGTTTTTT. The whole variable domain, remainder taken from reference TRBV11-2 and TRBJ2-2, is EAGVAQSPRYKIIEKRQSVAFWCNPISGHATLYWYQQILGQGPKLLIQFQNNGVVDDSQLPKDRFSAERLKGVDSTLKIQPAKLEDSAVYLCASRSGELFFGEGSRLTVL.

The rearrangement links TRBV7-8 to TRBJ2-5; maybe TRBD1 (5 bases). Germline CDR1 SGHVS, CDR2 FQNEAQ. V gave up 2 bases and J gave up 0 bases, with 13 bases separating them. This CDR3 is built from 16 residues. Written as DNA, the CDR3 is TGTGCCAGCAGCTTAACTCCTGGGGCGGACCAAGAGACCCAGTACTTC. Translated, it gives CASSLTPGADQETQYF.

The chain links TRBV7-9 to TRBJ2-7; possibly TRBD2 for D (5 bases). Trimming removed 5 bases at V and 5 bases at J, with 19 bases between. The CDR3 consists of 15 residues. Germline loops: CDR1 SEHNR, CDR2 FQNEAQ (reference sequence). CDR3 region: CASSPPDFPRDEQYF. CDR3 DNA sequence: TGTGCCAGCAGCCCACCGGACTTCCCACGGGACGAGCAGTACTTC.

This chain links TRBV7-8 with TRBJ2-5, with D perhaps TRBD1 (6 bases). Germline V gives CDR1 SGHVS, CDR2 FQNEAQ. This CDR3 contains 19 residues. Trimming removed 2 bases at V and 2 bases at J, with 24 bases between. The CDR3 DNA reads as TGTGCCAGCAGCTTACCTTTCGGTGGTGAGGGACAAATTCAAGAGACCCAGTACTTC. Amino acids: CASSLPFGGEGQIQETQYF.

The chain joins TRBV6-5 to TRBJ2-1; D not certain. This CDR3 is 15 amino acids long. Per the germline V gene, CDR1 is MNHEY and CDR2 is SVGAGI. V was cut by 8 bases and J by 3 bases, with 17 bases left in between. The CDR3 coding sequence is TGTGCCAGCGCCCCCGACGGTTCCCTCTACAATGAGCAGTTCTTC. Protein: CASAPDGSLYNEQFF.

The J gene is TRBJ1-1, the V gene TRBV5-6; tentatively, D is TRBD1 (5 bases). There are 15 residues in the CDR3. The germline CDR1 and CDR2 sequences are SGHDT and YYEEEE. Trimming stripped 4 bases from V and 6 bases from J, with 19 bases between. The chain's CDR3 is CASSVGAPSQAEAFF. CDR3 DNA sequence: TGTGCCAGCAGCGTAGGGGCCCCTTCCCAGGCTGAAGCTTTCTTT.